The 9 T cell receptor beta chains presented below share a single source sample, sequenced in a study of control samples from healthy donors and cancer patients. Profiled with immunoSEQ multiplex PCR; TCRdb holds only in-frame clones, not every one. This repertoire shows about 70,000 clones, over 70% found once; its top ten account for under 30%. The sample taken for sequencing was blood. Every receptor here comes from a man aged 45-65 years in good health.

This clone was recorded once. The chain is built from TRBV13 and TRBJ2-5; TRBD1 matches 7 bases. Germline lookup yields CDR1 PRHDT and CDR2 FYEKMQ (reference sequence). V lost 5 bases, J lost 1 base, and 4 bases stayed unmatched. The CDR3 extends over 14 amino acids. The CDR3 loop is CASSPDRAQETQYF. The CDR3 DNA reads as TGTGCCAGCAGCCCTGACAGGGCCCAAGAGACCCAGTACTTC. Supplemented by reference TRBV13 and TRBJ2-5, the full variable domain reads AAGVIQSPRHLIKEKRETATLKCYPIPRHDTVYWYQQGPGQDPQFLISFYEKMQSDKGSIPDRFSAQQFSDYHSELNMSSLELGDSALYFCASSPDRAQETQYFGPGTRLLVL.

The gene calls are TRBV7-6 and TRBJ2-3, with TRBD1 matching over 7 bases. The CDR3 has 14 amino acids. V shed 0 bases and J 5 bases; nucleotides not matched to a gene: 2. Germline assignment: CDR1 SGHVS and CDR2 FNYEAQ. CDR3 amino acids: CASSLATGRDTQYF. The CDR3 DNA reads TGTGCCAGCAGCTTAGCGACAGGGCGAGATACGCAGTATTTT.

The chain recombines TRBV27 with TRBJ1-6, with D perhaps matching TRBD1 (6 bases). The CDR3 has 16 residues. Germline V gives CDR1 MNHEY, CDR2 SMNVEV (reference sequence). The V and J ends lost 2 bases and 2 bases respectively, with 10 bases between them. CDR3 nucleotides: TGTGCCAGCAGTTTAACAGGGATTGCCTATAATTCACCCCTCCACTTT. It is translated as CASSLTGIAYNSPLHF.

This chain connects TRBV5-6 to TRBJ2-1; 7 bases agree with TRBD2. The germline gives CDR1 SGHDT, CDR2 YYEEEE. The CDR3 sequence is 14 residues long. Germline trimming cut 2 bases from V and 8 bases from J; bases unmatched to any gene: 7. The CDR3 DNA reads TGTGCCAGCAGCTTCGGGGGGAGGGGCCATGAGCAGTTCTTC. Translation: CASSFGGRGHEQFF.

This chain joins TRBV5-1 and TRBJ2-7; D ambiguous. The CDR3 extends over 15 amino acids. The ends were cut back, 0 bases at V and 3 bases at J, with 13 bases in the middle. The germline V gene has CDR1 SGHRS and CDR2 YFSETQ. The CDR3 loop reads CASSLEAKPSYEQYF. The CDR3 nucleotides are TGCGCCAGCAGCTTGGAGGCTAAACCGAGCTACGAGCAGTACTTC.

This clone was seen a single time. This chain joins TRBV7-9 and TRBJ2-1, with TRBD2 matching over 11 bases. CDR3 length: 15 residues. V lost 1 base, J lost 7 bases, and 3 bases stayed unmatched. Germline V CDR1 and CDR2: SEHNR, FQNEAQ (reference sequence). The CDR3 protein is CASSLGLAGGNEQFF. CDR3 sequence (DNA): TGTGCCAGCAGCTTAGGGCTAGCGGGAGGAAATGAGCAGTTCTTC. The complete variable domain, with remaining parts taken from reference TRBV7-9 and TRBJ2-1, reads DTGVSQNPRHKITKRGQNVTFRCDPISEHNRLYWYRQTLGQGPEFLTYFQNEAQLEKSRLLSDRFSAERPKGSFSTLEIQRTEQGDSAMYLCASSLGLAGGNEQFFGPGTRLTVL.

This clone was observed a single time. The V call is TRBV6-5, the J call TRBJ2-5, with unresolved D. The V and J ends lost 2 bases and 4 bases respectively, with 14 bases between them. Germline loops: CDR1 MNHEY, CDR2 SVGAGI. This CDR3 spans 15 amino acids. The CDR3 region has the DNA TGTGCCAGCAGTTACGTCGGTTCACTGGGAGAGACCCAGTACTTC. Amino acids: CASSYVGSLGETQYF.

The V and J genes are TRBV4-3 and TRBJ2-5; 8 bases are a match to TRBD2. The J segment lost 4 bases and the V segment lost 0 bases, leaving 4 bases of the junction unmatched. Per the germline V gene, CDR1 is LGHNA and CDR2 is YSLEER. There are 15 residues in the CDR3. The CDR3 sequence: CASSQEGGRLETQYF. The CDR3 nucleotides read TGCGCCAGCAGCCAAGAAGGCGGGAGGTTAGAGACCCAGTACTTC.

In DNA form, the CDR3 reads TGTGCCACCAGTGACAGACGGGGTAGCAATCAGCCCCAGCATTTT. It is translated as CATSDRRGSNQPQHF. This rearrangement joins TRBV24-1 to TRBJ1-5; no firm D call. The CDR3 is made up of 15 amino acids. CDR1 is KGHDR and CDR2 is SFDVKD in the germline V gene. The V end lost 4 bases, the J end lost 0 bases, and 9 bases lay between the germline ends.